Below, 10 T cell receptor beta chains from the same sample are listed, as sequenced in a study of CD4 T cells in relation to SARS-CoV-2 and coronaviruses. The unexposed donors gave CD4+ T cells in about 2011-2018, prior to COVID-19. After ten to eleven days of culture, CD4+ T cells were isolated. Which antigens these TCRs recognize remains unknown. Only in-frame clones appear in the TCRdb table, and some are missing; sequencing was by immunoSEQ multiplex PCR. The repertoire includes 25,000 or so clones, more than 65% of them detected once, and about 14% sits in the top ten. The sequencing sample was made of CD4+ T cells from PBMCs, cultured in vitro. The receptor source for this set is a human donor in good health.

This clone has a handful of counts. The genes are TRBV7-9 and TRBJ2-3, with D possibly matching TRBD1 (6 bases). The CDR3 loop spans 15 amino acids. Trimming removed 1 base from V and 1 base from J, with 9 bases in between. CDR1 and CDR2 from the germline V gene are SEHNR and FQNEAQ (reference sequence). CDR3: CASSLEAGGTDTQYF. CDR3 DNA sequence: TGTGCCAGCAGCTTAGAGGCAGGGGGCACAGATACGCAGTATTTT. Based on the CDR3 plus reference TRBV7-9 and TRBJ2-3, the full variable domain is DTGVSQNPRHKITKRGQNVTFRCDPISEHNRLYWYRQTLGQGPEFLTYFQNEAQLEKSRLLSDRFSAERPKGSFSTLEIQRTEQGDSAMYLCASSLEAGGTDTQYFGPGTRLTVL.

This clone was seen more than once but under ten times. J is TRBJ2-7 and V is TRBV5-6; D gene uncertain. The V and J ends lost 6 bases and 3 bases respectively, with 22 bases between them. Per the germline V gene, CDR1 is SGHDT and CDR2 is YYEEEE. The CDR3 totals 16 residues. CDR3 amino acids: CASNMRFGPSNYEQYF. The CDR3 region has the DNA TGTGCCAGCAACATGAGATTCGGGCCCAGCAACTACGAGCAGTACTTC.

This clone turned up a few times. This rearrangement joins TRBV4-1 to TRBJ1-5; 8 nucleotides align to TRBD1. The V and J ends lost 4 bases and 6 bases, in that order; junction bases with no gene match: 8. The length of the CDR3 is 15 residues. In germline, CDR1 is MGHRA, CDR2 YSYEKL. The DNA for the CDR3 is TGCGCCAGCAGCCTTACAACAGGGGGGGGTCAGCCCCAGCATTTT. It yields the protein CASSLTTGGGQPQHF.

The chain combines TRBV7-2 with TRBJ1-2, with D unclear. CDR1 is SGHTA and CDR2 is FQGNSA in the germline V gene. CDR3 length: 14 residues. With 6 bases removed from V and 1 base from J, the gap between germline ends came to 12 bases. CDR3 sequence: CASRIGQDNYGYTF. Here the CDR3 DNA reads TGTGCCAGCAGGATAGGGCAGGATAACTATGGCTACACCTTC.

The rearrangement links TRBV6-1 to TRBJ1-1; D not resolved. Per germline, CDR1 MNHNS and CDR2 SASEGT. This CDR3 region has 15 residues. V was trimmed by 0 bases and J by 4 bases, leaving 12 bases between them. Here the CDR3 DNA reads TGTGCCAGCAGTGAAGCGGGTGAAGGAGCCACTGAAGCTTTCTTT. Translated, it gives CASSEAGEGATEAFF.

This clone was observed a single time. The chain recombines TRBV18 with TRBJ1-1, with TRBD1 matching 7 bases. The CDR3 consists of 12 residues. Losses at the gene ends were 4 bases for V and 10 bases for J; bases not matched to a gene: 6. Looked up from germline, CDR1 is KGHSH and CDR2 is LQKENI. The CDR3 sequence: CASSHPDRVAFF. In nucleotides, the CDR3 is TGTGCCAGCTCACACCCTGACAGGGTAGCTTTCTTT.

The chain employs TRBV9 and TRBJ2-3, with D perhaps TRBD2 (6 bases). Germline lookup yields CDR1 SGDLS and CDR2 YYNGEE. The CDR3 has 20 amino acids. V dropped 0 bases and J dropped 0 bases, with 23 bases sitting between them. This CDR3 reads CASSVGLYWSSAQSTDTQYF. Here the CDR3 DNA reads TGTGCCAGCAGCGTAGGTCTCTATTGGTCTAGCGCCCAGAGCACAGATACGCAGTATTTT.

CDR3 residues: CASSQEFGSGYTF. The CDR3 region has the DNA TGCGCCAGCAGCCAAGAGTTCGGAAGTGGCTACACCTTC. The V and J genes are TRBV4-3 and TRBJ1-2; D is unclear. The CDR3 is 13 amino acids. Trimming took 0 bases from V and 7 from J, leaving 9 bases between them. The V gene's germline CDR1 is LGHNA and CDR2 YSLEER.

The chain employs TRBV3-1 (or the pseudogene TRBV3-2) and TRBJ1-1; D gene unclear. V was cut by 0 bases and J by 6 bases, with 11 bases left in between. The CDR3 totals 14 residues. Germline CDR1 reads LGHDT; CDR2 reads YNNKEL (reference sequence). CDR3 in amino acids: CASSQEVGDAEAFF. The CDR3 DNA follows: TGTGCCAGCAGCCAAGAGGTGGGAGACGCTGAAGCTTTCTTT.

This clone was seen just once. V is TRBV19 and J is TRBJ1-3; possibly TRBD1 for D (5 bases). Germline V gene lookup returns CDR1 LNHDA and CDR2 SQIVND (reference sequence). The CDR3 runs to 15 residues. The germline V and J ends were trimmed by 7 bases and 1 base, with 14 bases remaining between them. Here the CDR3 DNA reads TGTGCCAGTAAAGCCCGGGACGGATCTGGAAACACCATATATTTT. Its translation is CASKARDGSGNTIYF.